The clone carrying this T cell receptor (beta chain) was observed a few times. Its antigen is not identified. This entry comes from a study of cytomegalovirus exposure and HLA in healthy donors. Looking at the study overall: Previous work identified roughly 120 million unique TCR beta sequences from approximately 190 million T cells. Study-level results: As immune exposure information, only CMV serostatus was available. There were some public TCRs occurring in many donors, but most TCR sequences were rare. The classifier reportedly diagnosed cytomegalovirus status with high specificity and sensitivity.

Primers: 60 Vbeta forward and 13 Jbeta reverse. Sequencing was performed with immunoSEQ multiplex PCR; in TCRdb, only in-frame clones are kept and a portion is missing. Altogether almost 200,000 clones are present, almost 85% being singletons, with the ten largest covering over 2%. Looked up from germline, CDR1 is MDHEN and CDR2 is SYDVKM. V was pared by 7 bases and J by 4 bases, with 13 bases of the junction left unmatched. The CDR3 has 16 amino acids. This sequence was found in a woman in her fifties or sixties in good health and CMV-seronegative. The chain joins TRBV28 to TRBJ1-3, with 7 nucleotides matching TRBD1. Sequences were obtained from PBMCs. DNA for the CDR3: TGTGCCAGCACCCCTCCGACAGGGCCGCCGGGAAACACCATATATTTT. It encodes CASTPPTGPPGNTIYF.